The rows below give T cell receptor beta chains drawn from one sample of a study of molecular identifiers for immune sequencing clone quantification. TCRdb re-derived calls from the PCR reads in MiXCR, one entry per CDR3 protein. The sample has approximately 590,000 distinct CDR3 sequences; roughly 23% are singletons. The sequencing input was naive CD8+ T cells from blood, with Jurkat cell RNA spiked in. These receptor sequences come from a human donor in good health. Some libraries in this study had Jurkat cell RNA spiked in. The CDR3 runs from the conserved cysteine through the conserved F or W. The D gene is left open where the match is weak. Size values are once, few and many counts, or a class for expanded clones, and some rows have none.

>TRBJ2-3|TRBD1|NA|TRBV5-4|15
TGTGCCAGCGCTTTTGTCGGGACAGACACAGATACGCAGTATTTT
CASAFVGTDTDTQYF
>TRBJ2-1|NA|few|TRBV7-9|11
TGTGCCAGCAGCCCTTCGAATGAGCAGTTCTTC
CASSPSNEQFF
>TRBJ2-7|TRBD1|NA|TRBV27|14
TGTGCCAGCAGCACCCGACAGGGTTACTACGAGCAGTACTTC
CASSTRQGYYEQYF
>TRBJ2-6|NA|many|TRBV6-6|16
TGTGCCAGCAGTTACTCCGACGGGTCTGGGGCCAACGTCCTGACTTTC
CASSYSDGSGANVLTF
>TRBJ1-2|NA|few|TRBV21-1|17
TGTGCCAGCAGCCTCCGGGACAAAGAAAACTTTAACTATGGCTACACCTTC
CASSLRDKENFNYGYTF
>TRBJ1-2|NA|NA|TRBV12-3/TRBV12-4|14
TGTGCCAGCAGCTCCTCGACAACAACATGGGGCTACACCTTC
CASSSSTTTWGYTF
>TRBJ1-6|TRBD1|NA|TRBV4-3|14
TGCGCCAGCAGCCCGGGACAGGGGGCCTCACCCCTCCACTTT
CASSPGQGASPLHF
>TRBJ1-5|NA|few|TRBV7-6|13
TGTGCCAGCAGCTTAGAGGGATCCCGGCCCCAGCATTTT
CASSLEGSRPQHF
>TRBJ1-2|NA|NA|TRBV4-1|16
TGCGCCAGCAGCCCAATAGGGGCGACCACTAACTATGGCTACACCTTC
CASSPIGATTNYGYTF
>TRBJ2-3|NA|many|TRBV30|14
TGTGCCTGGAGTGTGTTGAGAAGCACAGATACGCAGTATTTT
CAWSVLRSTDTQYF
>TRBJ2-3|NA|NA|TRBV6-2/TRBV6-3|17
TGTGCCAGCAGTTACTCCCTCTCCGAGGGTTACACAGATACGCAGTATTTT
CASSYSLSEGYTDTQYF
>TRBJ2-7|NA|NA|TRBV28|16
TGTGCCAGCAGTTTAATGGGATCAGCCAAATCCTACGAGCAGTACTTC
CASSLMGSAKSYEQYF
>TRBJ2-3|TRBD2|many|TRBV4-1|15
TGCGCCAGCAGCCAGGAAGCGGGGGCCACAGATACGCAGTATTTT
CASSQEAGATDTQYF
>TRBJ1-2|NA|NA|TRBV20-1|14
TGCAGTGCTAGAGCTCAGGGGACTAACTATGGCTACACCTTC
CSARAQGTNYGYTF
>TRBJ1-1|NA|NA|TRBV7-3|16
TGTGCCAGCAGCTCGGTGGTAGGGGGGCAGAGAACTGAAGCTTTCTTT
CASSSVVGGQRTEAFF
>TRBJ1-1|TRBD1|few|TRBV12-3/TRBV12-4|14
TGTGCCAGCAGAGCGGGACAGACGAACACTGAAGCTTTCTTT
CASRAGQTNTEAFF
>TRBJ2-5|TRBD2|few|TRBV11-2|16
TGTGCCAGCAGCTTAGTAATGGGTGGACTAGCAGAGACCCAGTACTTC
CASSLVMGGLAETQYF
>TRBJ2-1|NA|NA|TRBV4-3|14
TGCGCCAGCAGCCAAGTCCAAGGGGTAGCTTCTCAGTTCTTC
CASSQVQGVASQFF
>TRBJ1-1|TRBD1|many|TRBV6-5|14
TGTGCCAGCAGTTACTCGGGCAGGGGGACTGAAGCTTTCTTT
CASSYSGRGTEAFF
>TRBJ1-5|NA|few|TRBV5-6|15
TGTGCCAGCAGCTTTGGGCCCCTGGGTACTCAGCCCCAGCATTTT
CASSFGPLGTQPQHF
>TRBJ1-1|NA|NA|TRBV28|16
TGTGCCAGCAGTTTAAGAGTTTGGACGGTCAACACTGAAGCTTTCTTT
CASSLRVWTVNTEAFF
>TRBJ2-7|NA|many|TRBV7-8|13
TGTGCCAGCAGCTTAGGGCCCCCGGACGAGCAGTACTTC
CASSLGPPDEQYF
>TRBJ2-2|NA|NA|TRBV19|18
TGTGCCAGTACCACCTCACATACTAGCAGACAGAACACCGGGGAGCTGTTTTTT
CASTTSHTSRQNTGELFF
>TRBJ2-3|TRBD2|few|TRBV29-1|16
TGCAGCGTCCCTCCTGGGACTAGCGGTAGCACAGATACGCAGTATTTT
CSVPPGTSGSTDTQYF
>TRBJ2-7|NA|NA|TRBV28|14
TGTGCCAGCAGTTCAAGGGGTAACTCCTACGAGCAGTACTTC
CASSSRGNSYEQYF
>TRBJ1-4|NA|NA|TRBV12-3/TRBV12-4|15
TGTGCCAGCAGTCCCAGACAGTCCCCCTCAGAAGAACTGTTTTTT
CASSPRQSPSEELFF
>TRBJ1-2|NA|NA|TRBV4-1|17
TGCGCCAGCAGCCAAGATATTCCGGGTCCCATCGACGCTGGCTACACCTTC
CASSQDIPGPIDAGYTF
>TRBJ1-1|TRBD1|few|TRBV5-1|14
TGCGCCAGCAGCTTGGGGCAGGGGGAGACTGAAGCTTTCTTT
CASSLGQGETEAFF
>TRBJ2-3|NA|NA|TRBV20-1|15
TGCAGTGCTCTGGCATTCCGGATCAGCACAGATACGCGGTATTTT
CSALAFRISTDTRYF